A selection of T cell receptor beta chains follows, all from one sample in a study of breast tumors, draining lymph nodes, adjacent tissues. MiXCR, applied by TCRdb to the multiplex PCR reads, yields one record per CDR3 protein. The table records 270,000 or so distinct CDR3 sequences, 30% to 35% of them present only once. Sequenced sample: axillary lymph node tissue. The receptors come from a female donor with breast cancer. Some clones in this sample may be carry-over from other donors' samples. Both conserved end residues are part of each CDR3. Fields, in order: D gene, V gene, J gene, clone size, CDR3 DNA, CDR3 protein. D genes are given only for firm matches. Clone size, where shown, is once, few, many, or a class for clones that have expanded.

-,TRBV6-1,TRBJ1-6,-,TGTGCCAGCAGTGTGAGGTTAGACTATTCACCCCTCCACTTT,CASSVRLDYSPLHF
TRBD2,TRBV30,TRBJ2-5,few,TGTGCCTGGGACCGCGGGGGTGAGACCCAGTACTTC,CAWDRGGETQYF
TRBD2,TRBV7-3,TRBJ2-1,many,TGTGCCAGCAGCCCTAGCGGGAGAAATAATGAGCAGTTCTTC,CASSPSGRNNEQFF
-,TRBV10-3,TRBJ1-5,-,TGTGCCATCAGTGCTGTCAGGTTAGATCAGCCCCAGCATTTT,CAISAVRLDQPQHF
TRBD1,TRBV7-9,TRBJ2-6,once,TGTGCCAGCAGCTCTACGGCCGACGACAGGGCTTTC,CASSSTADDRAF
-,TRBV11-2,TRBJ2-1,few,TGTGCCAGCAGCTTTGCGGGCCGGGGGGCAGACAATGAGCAGTTCTTC,CASSFAGRGADNEQFF
-,TRBV20-1,TRBJ2-2,many,TGCAGTGCTAGAGTGCCCTCGACCGGGGAGCTGTTTTTT,CSARVPSTGELFF
-,TRBV20-1,TRBJ2-7,many,TGCAGTGCTATCCGGGACTACGAGCAGTACTTC,CSAIRDYEQYF
-,TRBV7-2,TRBJ2-7,many,TGTGCCAGCAGCTTCTTGCAGTTCTACGAGCAGTACTTC,CASSFLQFYEQYF
-,TRBV7-6,TRBJ1-4,many,TGTGCCAGCAGCCGAAGGAGGTCAGGGTCGGATGAAAAACTGTTTTTT,CASSRRRSGSDEKLFF
-,TRBV10-3,TRBJ2-6,-,TGTGCCACCGGGCTGTGCTCTGGGGCCAACGTCCTGACTTTC,CATGLCSGANVLTF
TRBD1,TRBV20-1,TRBJ1-5,-,TGCAGTGCTGTAGCGGGGACAGGGGACCAGCATTTT,CSAVAGTGDQHF
-,TRBV30,TRBJ2-4,-,TGTGCCTGGAGTCTCAAGGGGGACATTCAGTACTTC,CAWSLKGDIQYF
-,TRBV11-3,TRBJ2-7,many,TGTGCCAGCAGCTTTTCCGGGAGCCAAGGGGAGCAGTACTTC,CASSFSGSQGEQYF
TRBD2,TRBV19,TRBJ2-7,many,TGTGCCAGTAGTATTTCGGGACTAGCGGAGACCCGAGCCTACGAGCAGTACTTC,CASSISGLAETRAYEQYF
-,TRBV12-3/TRBV12-4,TRBJ2-1,many,TGTGCCAGCAGTTCGTATGGCTCCTACAATGAGCAGTTCTTC,CASSSYGSYNEQFF
TRBD2,TRBV25-1,TRBJ2-3,-,TGTGCCAGCAGTATCCTAGCGGGAGGGACTAGCACAGATACGCAGTATTTT,CASSILAGGTSTDTQYF
-,TRBV9,TRBJ2-7,many,TGTGCCAGCAGCGTAGGTGGAGGGATCTACGAGCAGTACTTC,CASSVGGGIYEQYF
-,TRBV24-1,TRBJ2-2,many,TGTGCCGCTGGGAACTCCAACCGGGAGCTGTTTTTT,CAAGNSNRELFF
-,TRBV5-1,TRBJ2-7,many,TGCGCCAGCAGCTTTGTCCCTTTTAGTCATTCGACTTACGAGCAGTACTTC,CASSFVPFSHSTYEQYF
-,TRBV10-2,TRBJ1-2,many,TGCGCCAGCTATTCCCGGGACGCCTATGGCTACACCTTC,CASYSRDAYGYTF
-,TRBV19,TRBJ1-4,-,TGTGCCAGTATGGACAGCCTTAATGAAAAACTGTTTTTT,CASMDSLNEKLFF
-,TRBV13,TRBJ1-1,-,TGTGCCAGCAGCACTCCAAACCAGGCCGAAGCTTTCTTT,CASSTPNQAEAFF